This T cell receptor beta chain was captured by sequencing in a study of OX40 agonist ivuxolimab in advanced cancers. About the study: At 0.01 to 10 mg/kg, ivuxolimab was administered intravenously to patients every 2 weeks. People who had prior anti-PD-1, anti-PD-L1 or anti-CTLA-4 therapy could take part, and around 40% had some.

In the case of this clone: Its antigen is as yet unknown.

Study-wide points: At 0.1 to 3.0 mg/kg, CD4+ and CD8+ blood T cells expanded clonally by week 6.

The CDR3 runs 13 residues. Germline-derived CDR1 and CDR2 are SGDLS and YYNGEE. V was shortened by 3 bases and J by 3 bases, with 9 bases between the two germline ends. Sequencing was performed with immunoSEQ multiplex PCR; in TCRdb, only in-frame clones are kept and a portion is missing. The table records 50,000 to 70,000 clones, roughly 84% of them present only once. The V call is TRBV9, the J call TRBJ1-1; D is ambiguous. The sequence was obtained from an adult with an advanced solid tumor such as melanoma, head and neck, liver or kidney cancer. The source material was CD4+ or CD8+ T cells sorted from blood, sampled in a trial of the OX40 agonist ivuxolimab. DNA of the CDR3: TGTGCCAGCAGCGCCACAGATGACACTGAAGCTTTCTTT. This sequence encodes CASSATDDTEAFF.